Sequencing of this T cell receptor (beta chain) was carried out in a study of blood T cell repertoires in COVID-19. Clones were sequenced by immunoSEQ multiplex PCR, and TCRdb holds only the in-frame ones, with some missing. The sample lists tens of thousands of clones, more than 75% occurring once. The CDR3 runs to 13 residues. V lost 5 bases, J lost 5 bases, and 5 bases stayed unmatched. CDR1 is LNHDA and CDR2 is SQIVND in the germline V gene (reference sequence). This clonotype was obtained from a woman aged 60-75 years with acute or convalescent COVID-19. The V gene is TRBV19, the J gene TRBJ2-5, with 7 bases aligning to TRBD1. Sequenced material: peripheral blood. The CDR3 DNA is TGTGCCAGTAGTCCAGGGGGAGAGGAGACCCAGTACTTC. Residues: CASSPGGEETQYF.